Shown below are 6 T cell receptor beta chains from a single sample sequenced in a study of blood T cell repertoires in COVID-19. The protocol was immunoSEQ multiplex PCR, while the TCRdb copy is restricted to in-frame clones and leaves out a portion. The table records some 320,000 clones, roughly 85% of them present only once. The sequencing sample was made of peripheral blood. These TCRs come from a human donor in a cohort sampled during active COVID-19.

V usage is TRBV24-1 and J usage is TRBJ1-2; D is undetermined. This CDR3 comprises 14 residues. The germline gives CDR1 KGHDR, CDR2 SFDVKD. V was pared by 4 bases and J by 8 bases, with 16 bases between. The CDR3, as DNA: TGTGCCACCAGTGACCCAGCAAAGACTATGGGCTACACCTTC. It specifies CATSDPAKTMGYTF.

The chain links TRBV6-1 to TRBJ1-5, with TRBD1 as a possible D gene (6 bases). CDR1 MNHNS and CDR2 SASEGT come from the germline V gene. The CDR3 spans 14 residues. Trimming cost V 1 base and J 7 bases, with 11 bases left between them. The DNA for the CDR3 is TGTGCCAGCAGTGAAGTAGGGGGACCGCAGCCCCAGCATTTT. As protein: CASSEVGGPQPQHF.

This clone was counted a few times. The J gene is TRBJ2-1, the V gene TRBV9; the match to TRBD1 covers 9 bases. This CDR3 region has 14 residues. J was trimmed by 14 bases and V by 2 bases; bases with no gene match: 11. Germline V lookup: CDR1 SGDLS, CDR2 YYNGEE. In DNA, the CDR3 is TGTGCCAGCAGCGTTGGGGACAGGGTGGGAAGAAAGTTCTTC. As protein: CASSVGDRVGRKFF.

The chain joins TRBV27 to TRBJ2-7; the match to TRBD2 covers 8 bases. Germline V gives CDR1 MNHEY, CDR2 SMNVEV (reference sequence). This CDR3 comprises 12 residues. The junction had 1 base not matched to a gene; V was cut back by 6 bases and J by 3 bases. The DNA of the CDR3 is TGTGCCAGCAGCGCGGGGGGCTACGAGCAGTACTTC. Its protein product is CASSAGGYEQYF.

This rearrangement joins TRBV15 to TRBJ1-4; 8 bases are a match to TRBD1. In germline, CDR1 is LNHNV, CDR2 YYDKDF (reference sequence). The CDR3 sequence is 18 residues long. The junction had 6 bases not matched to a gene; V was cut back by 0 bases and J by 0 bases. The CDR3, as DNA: TGTGCCACCAGCAGAGACCCGACAGGGGTGGCAACTAATGAAAAACTGTTTTTT. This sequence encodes CATSRDPTGVATNEKLFF.

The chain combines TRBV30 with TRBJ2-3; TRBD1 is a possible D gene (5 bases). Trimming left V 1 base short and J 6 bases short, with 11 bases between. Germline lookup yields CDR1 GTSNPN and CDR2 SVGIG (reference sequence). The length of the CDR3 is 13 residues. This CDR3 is CAWSGGGSDTQYF. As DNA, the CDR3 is TGTGCCTGGAGTGGGGGCGGATCGGATACGCAGTATTTT.